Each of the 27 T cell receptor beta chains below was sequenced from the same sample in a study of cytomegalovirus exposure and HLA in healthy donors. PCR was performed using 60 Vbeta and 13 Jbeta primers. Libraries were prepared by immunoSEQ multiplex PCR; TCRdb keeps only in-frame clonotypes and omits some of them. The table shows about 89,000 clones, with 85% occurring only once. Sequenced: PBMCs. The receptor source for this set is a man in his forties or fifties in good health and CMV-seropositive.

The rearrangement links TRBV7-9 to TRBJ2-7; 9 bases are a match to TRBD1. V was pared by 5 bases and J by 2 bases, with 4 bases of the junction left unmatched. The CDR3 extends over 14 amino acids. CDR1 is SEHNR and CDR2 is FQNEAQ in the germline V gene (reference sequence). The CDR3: CASSPGQGAYEQYF. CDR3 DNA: TGTGCCAGCAGCCCGGGACAGGGCGCCTACGAGCAGTACTTC.

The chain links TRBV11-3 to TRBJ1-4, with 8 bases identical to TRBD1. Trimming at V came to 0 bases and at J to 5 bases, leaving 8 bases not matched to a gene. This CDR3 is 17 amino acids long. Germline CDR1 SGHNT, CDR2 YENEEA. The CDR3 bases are TGTGCCAGCAGCTTAGATCCCCTGACAGGGGTGAATGAAAAACTGTTTTTT. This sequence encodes CASSLDPLTGVNEKLFF.

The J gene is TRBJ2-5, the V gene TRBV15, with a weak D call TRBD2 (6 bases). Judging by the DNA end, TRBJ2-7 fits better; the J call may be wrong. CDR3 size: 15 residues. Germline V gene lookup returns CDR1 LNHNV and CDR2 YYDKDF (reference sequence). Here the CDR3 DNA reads TGTGCCACCAAGGAAGCGCATAGCGGAATCTACGAGCAGTACTTC. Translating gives CATKEAHSGIYEQYF.

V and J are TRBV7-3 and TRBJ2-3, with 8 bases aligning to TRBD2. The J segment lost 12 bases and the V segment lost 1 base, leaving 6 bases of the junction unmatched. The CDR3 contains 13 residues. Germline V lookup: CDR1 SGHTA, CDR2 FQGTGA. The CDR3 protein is CASSLSGGRSQYF. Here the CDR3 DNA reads TGTGCCAGCAGCTTAAGCGGGGGGCGCTCCCAGTATTTT. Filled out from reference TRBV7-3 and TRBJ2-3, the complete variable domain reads GAGVSQTPSNKVTEKGKYVELRCDPISGHTALYWYRQSLGQGPEFLIYFQGTGAADDSGLPNDRFFAVRPEGSVSTLKIQRTERGDSAVYLCASSLSGGRSQYFGPGTRLTVL.

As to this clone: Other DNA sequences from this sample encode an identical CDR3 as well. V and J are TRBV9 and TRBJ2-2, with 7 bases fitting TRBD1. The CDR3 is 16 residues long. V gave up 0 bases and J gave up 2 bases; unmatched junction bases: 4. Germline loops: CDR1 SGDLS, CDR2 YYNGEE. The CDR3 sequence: CASSVVGGPNTGELFF. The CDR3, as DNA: TGTGCCAGCAGCGTAGTAGGGGGCCCCAACACCGGGGAGCTGTTTTTT.

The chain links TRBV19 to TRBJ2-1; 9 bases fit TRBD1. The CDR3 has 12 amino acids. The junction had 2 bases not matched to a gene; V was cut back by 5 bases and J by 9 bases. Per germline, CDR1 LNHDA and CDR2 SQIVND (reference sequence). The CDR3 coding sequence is TGTGCCAGTAGTTTGGACAGGGGTGAGCAGTTCTTC. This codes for CASSLDRGEQFF.

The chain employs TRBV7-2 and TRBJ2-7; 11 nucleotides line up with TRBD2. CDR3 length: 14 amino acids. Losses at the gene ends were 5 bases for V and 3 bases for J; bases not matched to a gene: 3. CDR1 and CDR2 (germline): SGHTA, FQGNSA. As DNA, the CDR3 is TGTGCCAGCAGCATCACTAGCGGGAGCTACGAGCAGTACTTC. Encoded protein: CASSITSGSYEQYF.

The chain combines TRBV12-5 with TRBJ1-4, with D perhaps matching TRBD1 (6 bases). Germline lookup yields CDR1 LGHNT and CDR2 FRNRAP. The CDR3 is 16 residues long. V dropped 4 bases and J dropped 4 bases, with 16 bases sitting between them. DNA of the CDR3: TGTGCTAGTGGTTCCGCCCCGGGCAGGGGTAATGAAAAACTGTTTTTT. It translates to CASGSAPGRGNEKLFF.

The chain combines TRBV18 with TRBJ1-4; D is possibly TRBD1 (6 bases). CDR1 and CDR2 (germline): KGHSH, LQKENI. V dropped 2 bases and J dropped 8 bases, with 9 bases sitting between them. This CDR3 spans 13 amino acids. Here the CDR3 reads CASSPGQGEKLFF. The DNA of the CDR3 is TGTGCCAGCTCACCAGGTCAGGGGGAAAAACTGTTTTTT.

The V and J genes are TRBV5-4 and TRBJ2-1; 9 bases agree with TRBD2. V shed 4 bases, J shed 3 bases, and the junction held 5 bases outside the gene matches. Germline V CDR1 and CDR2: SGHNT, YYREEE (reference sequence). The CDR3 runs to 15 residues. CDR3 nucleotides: TGTGCCAGCAGCAATTTAGCGGGAGTCTACAATGAGCAGTTCTTC. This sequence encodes CASSNLAGVYNEQFF. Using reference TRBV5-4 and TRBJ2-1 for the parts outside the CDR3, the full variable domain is ETGVTQSPTHLIKTRGQQVTLRCSSQSGHNTVSWYQQALGQGPQFIFQYYREEENGRGNFPPRFSGLQFPNYSSELNVNALELDDSALYLCASSNLAGVYNEQFFGPGTRLTVL.

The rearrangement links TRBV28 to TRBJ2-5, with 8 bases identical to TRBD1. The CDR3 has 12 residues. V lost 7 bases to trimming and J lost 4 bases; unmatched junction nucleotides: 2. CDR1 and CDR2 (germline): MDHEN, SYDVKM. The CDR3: CASNTGGETQYF. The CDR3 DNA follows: TGTGCCAGCAATACAGGGGGAGAGACCCAGTACTTC.

This CDR3 is CASSLEIGGRLNEQFF. The CDR3 DNA is TGTGCCAGCAGCTTAGAGATTGGCGGGAGATTAAATGAGCAGTTCTTC. This chain links TRBV11-2 with TRBJ2-1, with TRBD2 matching 7 bases. This CDR3 region has 16 residues. In germline, CDR1 is SGHAT, CDR2 FQNNGV. The V gene end was trimmed by 0 bases and the J gene end by 7 bases; junction bases not matched to a gene: 9.

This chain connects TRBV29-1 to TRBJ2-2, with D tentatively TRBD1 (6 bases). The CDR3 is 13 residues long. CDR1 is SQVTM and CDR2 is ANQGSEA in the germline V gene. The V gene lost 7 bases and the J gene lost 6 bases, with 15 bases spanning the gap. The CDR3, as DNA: TGCAGCGGTGGACAGTCCCCTCCCGGGGAGCTGTTTTTT. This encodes CSGGQSPPGELFF.

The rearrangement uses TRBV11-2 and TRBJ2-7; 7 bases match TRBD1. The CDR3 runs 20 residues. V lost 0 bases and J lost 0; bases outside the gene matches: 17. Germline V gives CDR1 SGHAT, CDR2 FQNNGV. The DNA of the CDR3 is TGTGCCAGCAGCTTAGATTCTGAGACAGGGAGACTGTCCAGCTCCTACGAGCAGTACTTC. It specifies CASSLDSETGRLSSSYEQYF.

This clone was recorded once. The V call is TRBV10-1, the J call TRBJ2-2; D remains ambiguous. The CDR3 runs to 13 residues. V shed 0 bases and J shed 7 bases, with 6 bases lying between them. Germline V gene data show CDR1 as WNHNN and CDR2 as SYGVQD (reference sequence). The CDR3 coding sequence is TGCGCCAGCAGTGAGTCTTTCGGCGGGGAGCTGTTTTTT. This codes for CASSESFGGELFF.

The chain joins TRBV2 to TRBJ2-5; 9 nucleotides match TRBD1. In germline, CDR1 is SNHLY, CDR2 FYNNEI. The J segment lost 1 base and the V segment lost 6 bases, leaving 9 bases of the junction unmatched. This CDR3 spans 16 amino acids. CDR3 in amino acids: CASSLPGTGPQETQYF. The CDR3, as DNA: TGTGCCAGCAGCCTCCCGGGGACAGGGCCCCAAGAGACCCAGTACTTC.

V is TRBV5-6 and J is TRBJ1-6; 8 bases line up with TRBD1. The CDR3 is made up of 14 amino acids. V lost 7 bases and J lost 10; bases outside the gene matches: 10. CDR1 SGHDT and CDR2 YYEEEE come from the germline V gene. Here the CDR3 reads CASHPTGDESPLHF. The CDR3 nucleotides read TGTGCCAGCCACCCGACAGGGGATGAATCACCCCTCCACTTT. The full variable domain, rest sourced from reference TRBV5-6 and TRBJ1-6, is DAGVTQSPTHLIKTRGQQVTLRCSPKSGHDTVSWYQQALGQGPQFIFQYYEEEERQRGNFPDRFSGHQFPNYSSELNVNALLLGDSALYLCASHPTGDESPLHFGNGTRLTVT.

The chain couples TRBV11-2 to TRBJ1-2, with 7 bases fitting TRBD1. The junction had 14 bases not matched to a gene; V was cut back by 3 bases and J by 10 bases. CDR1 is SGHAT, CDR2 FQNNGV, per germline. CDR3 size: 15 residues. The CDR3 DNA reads TGTGCCAGCAGCTTCAGCCCGGGACAGCTAAGTGACTACACCTTC. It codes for CASSFSPGQLSDYTF. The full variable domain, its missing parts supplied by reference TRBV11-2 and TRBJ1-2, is EAGVAQSPRYKIIEKRQSVAFWCNPISGHATLYWYQQILGQGPKLLIQFQNNGVVDDSQLPKDRFSAERLKGVDSTLKIQPAKLEDSAVYLCASSFSPGQLSDYTFGSGTRLTVV.

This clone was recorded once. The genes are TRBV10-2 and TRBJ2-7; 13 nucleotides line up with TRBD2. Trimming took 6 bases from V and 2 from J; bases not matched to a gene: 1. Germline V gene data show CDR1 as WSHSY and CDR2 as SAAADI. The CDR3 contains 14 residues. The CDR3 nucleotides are TGCGCCAGCAGGGGACTAGCGGGAACCTACGAGCAGTACTTC. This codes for CASRGLAGTYEQYF.

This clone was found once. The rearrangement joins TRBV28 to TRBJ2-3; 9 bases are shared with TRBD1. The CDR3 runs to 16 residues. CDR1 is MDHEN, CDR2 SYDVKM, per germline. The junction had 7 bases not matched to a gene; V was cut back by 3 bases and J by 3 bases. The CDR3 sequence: CASSFPATGGTDTQYF. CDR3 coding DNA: TGTGCCAGCAGTTTTCCCGCGACAGGGGGTACAGATACGCAGTATTTT.

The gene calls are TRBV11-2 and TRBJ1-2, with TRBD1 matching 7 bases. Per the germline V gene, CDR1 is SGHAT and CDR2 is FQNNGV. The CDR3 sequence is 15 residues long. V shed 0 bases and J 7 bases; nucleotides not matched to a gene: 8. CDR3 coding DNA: TGTGCCAGCAGCTTAGATCTTGAGGGGGCTGGTGGCTACACCTTC. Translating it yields CASSLDLEGAGGYTF.

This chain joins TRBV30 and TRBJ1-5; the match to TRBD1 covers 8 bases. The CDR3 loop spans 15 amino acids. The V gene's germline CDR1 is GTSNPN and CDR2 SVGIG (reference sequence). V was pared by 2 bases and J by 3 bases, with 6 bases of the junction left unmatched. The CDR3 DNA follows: TGTGCCTGGAGTTTGGGGGACAGGCTCAATCAGCCCCAGCATTTT. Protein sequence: CAWSLGDRLNQPQHF.

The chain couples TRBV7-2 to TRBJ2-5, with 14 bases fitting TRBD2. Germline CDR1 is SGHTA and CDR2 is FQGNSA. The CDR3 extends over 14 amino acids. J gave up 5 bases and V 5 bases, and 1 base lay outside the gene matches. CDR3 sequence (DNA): TGTGCCAGCAGCCGGACTAGCGGGAGGGAGACCCAGTACTTC. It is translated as CASSRTSGRETQYF. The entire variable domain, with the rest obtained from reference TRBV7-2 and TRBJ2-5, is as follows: GAGVSQSPSNKVTEKGKDVELRCDPISGHTALYWYRQSLGQGLEFLIYFQGNSAPDKSGLPSDRFSAERTGGSVSTLTIQRTQQEDSAVYLCASSRTSGRETQYFGPGTRLLVL.

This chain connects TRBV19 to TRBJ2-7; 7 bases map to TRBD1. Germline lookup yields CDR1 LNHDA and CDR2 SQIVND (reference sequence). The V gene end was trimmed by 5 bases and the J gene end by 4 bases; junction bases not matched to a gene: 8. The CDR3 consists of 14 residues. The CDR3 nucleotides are TGTGCCAGTAGTGAGACAGGGATGAGGTACGAGCAGTACTTC. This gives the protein CASSETGMRYEQYF.

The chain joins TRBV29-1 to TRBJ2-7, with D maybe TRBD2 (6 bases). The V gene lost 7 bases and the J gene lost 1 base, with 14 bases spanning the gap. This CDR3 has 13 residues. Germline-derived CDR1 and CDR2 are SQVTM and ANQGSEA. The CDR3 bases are TGCAGCGCCGGGGCGGGAACATCCTACGAGCAGTACTTC. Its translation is CSAGAGTSYEQYF.

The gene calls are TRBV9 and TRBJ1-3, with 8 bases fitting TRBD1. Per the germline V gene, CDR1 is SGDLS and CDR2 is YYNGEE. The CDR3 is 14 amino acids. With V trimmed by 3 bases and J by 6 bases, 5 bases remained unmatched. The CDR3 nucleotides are TGTGCCAGCAGCGAAGACAGGGGAACAAACACCATATATTTT. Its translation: CASSEDRGTNTIYF.

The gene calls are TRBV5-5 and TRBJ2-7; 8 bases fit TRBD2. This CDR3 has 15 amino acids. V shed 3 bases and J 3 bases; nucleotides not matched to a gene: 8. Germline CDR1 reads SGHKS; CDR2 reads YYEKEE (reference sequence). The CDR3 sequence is CASSSPLGGGYEQYF. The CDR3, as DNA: TGTGCCAGCAGCTCTCCCCTCGGGGGGGGCTACGAGCAGTACTTC. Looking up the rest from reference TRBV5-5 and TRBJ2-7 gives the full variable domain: DAGVTQSPTHLIKTRGQQVTLRCSPISGHKSVSWYQQVLGQGPQFIFQYYEKEERGRGNFPDRFSARQFPNYSSELNVNALLLGDSALYLCASSSPLGGGYEQYFGPGTRLTVT.